This paragraph covers one TCR beta chain sequence. This clonotype was seen ten or more times. What this receptor recognizes is not known. It has no much larger one-base neighbor in the sample; base qualities were not kept. These data are taken from a study of T cells in Graves' hyperthyroidism and ophthalmopathy (dated by TCRdb to between 2017 and 2020). In terms of the full investigation: Peripheral blood was collected at initial diagnosis, before any treatment. TCR V-J signatures able to tell the groups apart were searched for in a discovery cohort of 90 to 100 patients, of whom over 40 had Graves' ophthalmopathy and 55 to 65 had stable Graves' hyperthyroidism. In addition, the study compared T-cell repertoires in thyroid tissue and in blood from a handful of Graves' hyperthyroidism patients. After blood sampling, hyperthyroidism patients were treated with methimazole at a starting dose of 30 mg daily, and ophthalmopathy patients were treated with high-dose intravenous methylprednisolone. The paper reports TCR Vbeta CDR3 sequencing of some 140 peripheral blood samples: around 45 ophthalmopathy, 70 to 85 hyperthyroidism and 17 progressor patients. The 95 to 100 discovery patients were divided at random into training and test sets in a 7:3 ratio. An independent validation cohort of around 19 hyperthyroidism patients and about 15 patients who later progressed to ophthalmopathy tested prospective prediction of ophthalmopathy. The study at large found these results: Most expanded thyroid clonotypes (frequency above 0.001) were also detected in blood, a finding suggesting that blood repertoires may reflect thyroid immune responses. In cross-validation, a model built on a 13 V-J signature told ophthalmopathy apart from stable hyperthyroidism with 85% to 90% sensitivity and approximately 81% specificity, and in testing the same model reached 80%/75%. In validation, progression to ophthalmopathy was predicted by the model with 70.59% sensitivity and 72.22% specificity, a median of 6.5 months before onset. Sample size was not statistically predetermined, and investigators were not blinded to group allocation.

Stable Graves' hyperthyroidism was defined as no progression to ophthalmopathy during 18 months of follow-up. The hyperthyroidism patients were between 18 and 65 years old and newly diagnosed, with a disease duration of less than 2 months. Any patient with an uncontrolled infection, another autoimmune disease, pregnancy or lactation was excluded. Diagnoses relied on clinical symptoms, serum thyroxine and TRAb, thyroid ultrasound and orbital computed tomography. Ficoll-Paque density gradient centrifugation was used to isolate PBMCs from around 10 ml of fresh peripheral blood. Total RNA was extracted with Trizol reagent, and quality was checked on an Agilent 2100 Bioanalyzer. The TCR beta CDR3 regions were amplified from RNA transcripts. For the first round of RT-PCR on the TCR CDR3, the HTBI primer set was used together with the Qiagen OneStep RT-PCR kit. The libraries were constructed in a second round of multiplex PCR and then size-selected and purified. The libraries were sequenced on an Illumina HiSeq2000 using paired-end 100 bp reads. In the authors' own workflow: SOAPnuke was used to process the raw data, with reads discarded if the reads contained adapters or uncalled bases, had a mean Phred below 15, or lacked an exact constant-primer or identifier match. High-quality paired reads were merged using COPE v1.2.5, and each unique nucleotide sequence was defined as a clonotype. MiTCR v1.1 was used to align clonotypes to the IMGT TRBV, TRBD and TRBJ reference segments. The analysis included only V-J combinations with a frequency above 0.0001, which together covered 99.2% of the repertoires. The TCS score was defined as the ratio of F50 (clonal expansion) to E x V (chaos), calculated using BLOSUM62-based TCRdist between CDR3 peptides within each V-J. Welch's t-statistics and random forest reduced around 510 V-J features to 13, which were used in a naive Bayes classifier (R e1071). TCRdb reworked the public reads: Q25 trimming with fastp, MiXCR clone assembly, productive beta chains retained. Each entry is one CDR3 protein sequence, shown with its most common DNA and genes. These V and J calls derive from TCRdb rather than the authors' analysis. The sample has about 510,000 distinct CDR3 sequences on record, approximately 14% of them singletons. The top ten constitute approximately 13% of the sample.

The source material was blood. The TCR sequence derives from a woman aged 40 to 50 with Graves' hyperthyroidism.

The DNA sequence follows: TGCAGTGCTAGCCCAGCGGGAATTTACAATGAGCAGTTCTTC. Its translation reads: CSASPAGIYNEQFF. The sequence is built from TRBV20-1 and TRBJ2-1, with 7 junctional bases fitting TRBD2. The cysteine opens and the phenylalanine closes a CDR3 of 14 amino acids. CDR3 DNA only is kept here, 42 bases in frame from base 1. Via the germline V gene (reference sequence), CDR1 is DFQATT and CDR2 SNEGSKA. For this chain, trimming is 3 bases at the V end and 4 bases at the J end, and the number of junction bases without a gene match is 6.